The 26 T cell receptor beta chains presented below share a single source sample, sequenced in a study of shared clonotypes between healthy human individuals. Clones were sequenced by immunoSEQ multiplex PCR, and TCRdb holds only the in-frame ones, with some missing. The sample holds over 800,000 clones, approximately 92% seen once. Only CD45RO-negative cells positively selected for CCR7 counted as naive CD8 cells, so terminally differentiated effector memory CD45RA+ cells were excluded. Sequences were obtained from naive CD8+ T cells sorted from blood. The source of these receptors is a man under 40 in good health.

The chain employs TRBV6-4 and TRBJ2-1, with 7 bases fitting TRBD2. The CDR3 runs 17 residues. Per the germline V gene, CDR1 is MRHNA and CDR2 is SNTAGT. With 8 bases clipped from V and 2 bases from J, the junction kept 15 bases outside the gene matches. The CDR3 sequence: CASHIMGFSGTYNEQFF. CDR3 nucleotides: TGTGCCAGCCACATAATGGGTTTCAGCGGGACCTACAATGAGCAGTTCTTC.

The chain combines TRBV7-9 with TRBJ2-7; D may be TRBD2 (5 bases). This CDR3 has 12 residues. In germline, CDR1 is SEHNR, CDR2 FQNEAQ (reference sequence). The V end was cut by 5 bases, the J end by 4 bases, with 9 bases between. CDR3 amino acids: CASSRSGYEQYF. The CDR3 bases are TGTGCCAGCAGCCGATCGGGGTACGAGCAGTACTTC.

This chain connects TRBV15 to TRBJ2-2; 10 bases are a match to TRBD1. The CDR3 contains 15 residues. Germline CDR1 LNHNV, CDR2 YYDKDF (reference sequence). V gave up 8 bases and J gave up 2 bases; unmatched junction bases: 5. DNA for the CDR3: TGTGCCACCTTGGGGACAGGGGATAACACCGGGGAGCTGTTTTTT. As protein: CATLGTGDNTGELFF.

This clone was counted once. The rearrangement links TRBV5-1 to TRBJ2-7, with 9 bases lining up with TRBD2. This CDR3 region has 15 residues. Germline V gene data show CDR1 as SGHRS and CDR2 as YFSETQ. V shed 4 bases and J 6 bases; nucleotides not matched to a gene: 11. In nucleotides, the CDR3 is TGCGCCAGCAGCGGTGCGGCGGGAGGGCCCTTCGAGCAGTACTTC. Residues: CASSGAAGGPFEQYF.

CDR3 sequence (DNA): TGTGCCAGCAGCCTAATGGCGGGAGGGCATGTCAAAAACATTCAGTACTTC. Protein product: CASSLMAGGHVKNIQYF. V and J are TRBV9 and TRBJ2-4; 9 bases line up with TRBD2. There are 17 residues in the CDR3. The V gene end was trimmed by 4 bases and the J gene end by 3 bases; junction bases not matched to a gene: 11. Germline loops: CDR1 SGDLS, CDR2 YYNGEE.

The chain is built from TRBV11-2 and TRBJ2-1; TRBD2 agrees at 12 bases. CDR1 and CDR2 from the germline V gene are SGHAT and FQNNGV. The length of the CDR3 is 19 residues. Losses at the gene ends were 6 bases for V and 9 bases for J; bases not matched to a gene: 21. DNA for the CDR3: TGTGCCAGCAGTTCTACCGGGACTAGCGGGCACCACACTCTCGGTGAGCAGTTCTTC. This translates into CASSSTGTSGHHTLGEQFF.

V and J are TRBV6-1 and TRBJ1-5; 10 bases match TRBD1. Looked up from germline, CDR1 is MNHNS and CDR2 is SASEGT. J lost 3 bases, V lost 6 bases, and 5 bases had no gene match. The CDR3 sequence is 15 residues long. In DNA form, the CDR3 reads TGTGCCAGCAGGGGACAGGGGTTAGACAATCAGCCCCAGCATTTT. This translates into CASRGQGLDNQPQHF.

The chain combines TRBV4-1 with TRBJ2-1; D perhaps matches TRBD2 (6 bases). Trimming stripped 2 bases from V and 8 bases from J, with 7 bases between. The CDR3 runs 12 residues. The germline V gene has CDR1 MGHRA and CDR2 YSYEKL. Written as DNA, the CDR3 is TGCGCCAGCAGCCAACGGGGGTATGAGCAGTTCTTC. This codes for CASSQRGYEQFF.

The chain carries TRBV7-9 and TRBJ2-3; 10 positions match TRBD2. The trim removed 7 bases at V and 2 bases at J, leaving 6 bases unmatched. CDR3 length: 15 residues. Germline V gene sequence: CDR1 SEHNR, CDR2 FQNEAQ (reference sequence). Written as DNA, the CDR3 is TGTGCCAGCACTACACTAGCGGGACACACAGATACGCAGTATTTT. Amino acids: CASTTLAGHTDTQYF.

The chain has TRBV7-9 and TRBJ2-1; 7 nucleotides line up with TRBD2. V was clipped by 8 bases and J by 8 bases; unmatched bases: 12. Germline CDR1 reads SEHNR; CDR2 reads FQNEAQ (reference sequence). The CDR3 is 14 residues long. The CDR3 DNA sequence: TGTGCCAGCGTAGCCTCGACTAGCCAGTATGAGCAGTTCTTC. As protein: CASVASTSQYEQFF.

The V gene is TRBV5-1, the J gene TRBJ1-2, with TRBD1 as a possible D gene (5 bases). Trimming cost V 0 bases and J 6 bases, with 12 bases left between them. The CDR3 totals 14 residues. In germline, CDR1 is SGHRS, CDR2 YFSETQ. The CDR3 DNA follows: TGCGCCAGCAGCTTGGGGGACGTAAACGATGGCTACACCTTC. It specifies CASSLGDVNDGYTF.

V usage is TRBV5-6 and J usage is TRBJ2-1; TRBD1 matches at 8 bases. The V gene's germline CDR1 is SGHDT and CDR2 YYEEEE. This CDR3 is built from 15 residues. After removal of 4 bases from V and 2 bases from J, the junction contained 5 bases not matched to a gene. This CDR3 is CASSPTGAPYNEQFF. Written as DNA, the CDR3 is TGTGCCAGCAGCCCGACAGGGGCCCCCTACAATGAGCAGTTCTTC.

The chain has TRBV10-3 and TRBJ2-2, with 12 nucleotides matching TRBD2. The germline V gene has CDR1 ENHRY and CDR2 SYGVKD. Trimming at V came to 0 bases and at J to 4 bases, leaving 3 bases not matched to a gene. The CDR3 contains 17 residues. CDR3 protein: CAISESTSGSITGELFF. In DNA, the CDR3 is TGTGCCATCAGTGAGTCGACTAGCGGGAGTATCACCGGGGAGCTGTTTTTT.

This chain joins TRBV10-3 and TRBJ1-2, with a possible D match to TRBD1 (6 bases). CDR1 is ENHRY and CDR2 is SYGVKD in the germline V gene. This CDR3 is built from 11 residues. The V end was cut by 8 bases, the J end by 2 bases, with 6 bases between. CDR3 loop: CAIGQNYGYTF. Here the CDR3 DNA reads TGTGCCATCGGACAGAACTATGGCTACACCTTC.

The CDR3: CASSLLAAGTSLGETQYF. The CDR3 DNA follows: TGTGCCAGCAGTTTACTTGCCGCCGGAACTTCCTTGGGAGAGACCCAGTACTTC. This rearrangement joins TRBV27 to TRBJ2-5; D not resolved. V was clipped by 2 bases and J by 4 bases, with 23 bases between them. This CDR3 is built from 18 residues. Germline CDR1 reads MNHEY; CDR2 reads SMNVEV (reference sequence).

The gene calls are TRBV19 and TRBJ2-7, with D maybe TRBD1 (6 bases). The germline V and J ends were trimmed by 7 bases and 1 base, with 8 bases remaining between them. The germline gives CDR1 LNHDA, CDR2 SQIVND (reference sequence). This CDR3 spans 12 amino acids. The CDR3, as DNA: TGTGCCAGTAAGGGGGAATCCTACGAGCAGTACTTC. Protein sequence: CASKGESYEQYF. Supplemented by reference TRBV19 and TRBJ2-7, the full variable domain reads DGGITQSPKYLFRKEGQNVTLSCEQNLNHDAMYWYRQDPGQGLRLIYYSQIVNDFQKGDIAEGYSVSREKKESFPLTVTSAQKNPTAFYLCASKGESYEQYFGPGTRLTVT.

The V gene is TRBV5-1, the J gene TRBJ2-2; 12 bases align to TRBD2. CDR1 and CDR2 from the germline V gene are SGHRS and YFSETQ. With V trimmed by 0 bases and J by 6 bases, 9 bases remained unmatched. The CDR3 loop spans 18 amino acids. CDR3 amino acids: CASSLGLAGASIPGELFF. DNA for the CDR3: TGCGCCAGCAGCTTGGGACTAGCGGGAGCGAGTATCCCCGGGGAGCTGTTTTTT.

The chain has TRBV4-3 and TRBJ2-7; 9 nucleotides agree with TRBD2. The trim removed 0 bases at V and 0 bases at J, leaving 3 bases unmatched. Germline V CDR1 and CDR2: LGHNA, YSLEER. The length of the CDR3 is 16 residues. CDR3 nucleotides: TGCGCCAGCAGCCAAGATGGTAGCGGGAGCTCCTACGAGCAGTACTTC. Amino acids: CASSQDGSGSSYEQYF.

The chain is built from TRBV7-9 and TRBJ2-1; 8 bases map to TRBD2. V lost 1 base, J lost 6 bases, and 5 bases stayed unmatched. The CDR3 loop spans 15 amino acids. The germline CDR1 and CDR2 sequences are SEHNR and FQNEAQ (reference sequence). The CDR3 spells CASSLEGGGPNEQFF. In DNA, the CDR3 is TGTGCCAGCAGCTTAGAGGGCGGGGGGCCCAATGAGCAGTTCTTC.

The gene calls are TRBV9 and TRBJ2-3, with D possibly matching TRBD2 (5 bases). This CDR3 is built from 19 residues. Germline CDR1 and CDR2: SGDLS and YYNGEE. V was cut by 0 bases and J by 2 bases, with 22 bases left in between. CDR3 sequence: CASSVVEETTNKHTDTQYF. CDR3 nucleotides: TGTGCCAGCAGCGTAGTGGAAGAGACTACAAACAAACACACAGATACGCAGTATTTT.

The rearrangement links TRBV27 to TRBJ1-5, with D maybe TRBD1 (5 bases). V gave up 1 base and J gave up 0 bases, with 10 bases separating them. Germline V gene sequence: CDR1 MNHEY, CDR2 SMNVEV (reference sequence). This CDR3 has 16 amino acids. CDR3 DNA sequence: TGTGCCAGCAGTTTATTAGGGCAGGGTAGCAATCAGCCCCAGCATTTT. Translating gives CASSLLGQGSNQPQHF.

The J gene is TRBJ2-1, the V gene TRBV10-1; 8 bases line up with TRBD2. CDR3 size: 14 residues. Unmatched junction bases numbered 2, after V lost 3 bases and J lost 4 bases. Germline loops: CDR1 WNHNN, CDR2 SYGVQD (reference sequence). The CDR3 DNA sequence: TGCGCCAGCAGTGACGGGGGGGCGTACAATGAGCAGTTCTTC. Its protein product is CASSDGGAYNEQFF.

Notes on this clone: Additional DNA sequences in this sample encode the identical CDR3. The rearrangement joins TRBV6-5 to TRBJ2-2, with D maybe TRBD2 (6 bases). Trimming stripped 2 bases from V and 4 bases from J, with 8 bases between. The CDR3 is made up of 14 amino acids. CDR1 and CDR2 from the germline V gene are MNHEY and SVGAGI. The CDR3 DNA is TGTGCCAGCAGTTACGGGGGAGGCACCGGGGAGCTGTTTTTT. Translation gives CASSYGGGTGELFF.

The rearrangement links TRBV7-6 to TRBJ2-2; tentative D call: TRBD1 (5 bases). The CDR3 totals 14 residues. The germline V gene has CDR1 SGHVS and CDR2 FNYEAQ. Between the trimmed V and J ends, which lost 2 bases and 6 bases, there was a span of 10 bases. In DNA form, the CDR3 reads TGTGCCAGCAGCTTAAGTCAGGGCCCCGGGGAGCTGTTTTTT. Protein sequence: CASSLSQGPGELFF. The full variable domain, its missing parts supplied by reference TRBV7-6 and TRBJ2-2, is GAGVSQSPRYKVTKRGQDVALRCDPISGHVSLYWYRQALGQGPEFLTYFNYEAQQDKSGLPNDRFSAERPEGSISTLTIQRTEQRDSAMYRCASSLSQGPGELFFGEGSRLTVL.

DNA for the CDR3: TGTGCCAGCACCCTGGGCACAGGGTACAATGAGCAGTTCTTC. This encodes CASTLGTGYNEQFF. The chain is built from TRBV28 and TRBJ2-1, with a possible D match to TRBD1 (6 bases). The germline V and J ends were trimmed by 7 bases and 4 bases, with 14 bases remaining between them. The germline V gene has CDR1 MDHEN and CDR2 SYDVKM. CDR3 length equals 14 residues.

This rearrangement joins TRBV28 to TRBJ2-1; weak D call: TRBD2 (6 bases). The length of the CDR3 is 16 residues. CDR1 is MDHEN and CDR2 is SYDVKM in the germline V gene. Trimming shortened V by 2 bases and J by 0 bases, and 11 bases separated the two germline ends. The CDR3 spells CASSLHSGSSYNEQFF. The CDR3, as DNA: TGTGCCAGCAGTTTACATAGCGGAAGCTCCTACAATGAGCAGTTCTTC. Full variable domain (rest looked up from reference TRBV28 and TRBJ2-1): DVKVTQSSRYLVKRTGEKVFLECVQDMDHENMFWYRQDPGLGLRLIYFSYDVKMKEKGDIPEGYSVSREKKERFSLILESASTNQTSMYLCASSLHSGSSYNEQFFGPGTRLTVL.